This T cell receptor (beta chain) stems from a study of yellow fever vaccine responses in identical twins. General study points: Twins' vaccine T cell response reportedly gave the appearance of partial convergence and partial personalization.

The CDR3 spans 13 residues. The germline V and J ends were trimmed by 5 bases and 9 bases, with 17 bases remaining between them. Germline V gene lookup returns CDR1 SGHAT and CDR2 FQNNGV. In the case of this clonotype: Its antigen remains unknown.

Each CDR3 protein gets one entry after TCRdb re-called the RT-PCR reads with MiXCR. The data show some 23,000 distinct CDR3 sequences, under 80% seen once. The chain recombines TRBV11-2 with TRBJ2-7; D is perhaps TRBD2 (6 bases). Material: T cells from blood (PBMCs), unsorted or a sorted subset (not recorded which), obtained before or after yellow fever vaccination (not recorded which). This clonotype was obtained from a woman under 30 who received the yellow fever vaccine. In nucleotides, the CDR3 is TGTGCCAGCAGCCCCCAGACTAGTTCAGGGCAGTACTTC. Its protein is CASSPQTSSGQYF.